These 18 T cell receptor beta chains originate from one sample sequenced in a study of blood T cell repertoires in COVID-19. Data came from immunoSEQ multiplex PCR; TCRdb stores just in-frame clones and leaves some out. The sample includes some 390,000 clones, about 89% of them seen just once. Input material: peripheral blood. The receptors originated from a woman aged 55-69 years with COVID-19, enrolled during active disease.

Here the CDR3 reads CSVGSSGASETQYF. The CDR3 DNA reads as TGCAGCGTTGGGAGTAGCGGGGCCTCAGAGACCCAGTACTTC. The V gene is TRBV29-1, the J gene TRBJ2-5, with 8 positions matching TRBD2. V trimming: 4 bases; J trimming: 4 bases; junction bases outside the gene matches: 8. Per the germline V gene, CDR1 is SQVTM and CDR2 is ANQGSEA. This CDR3 is 14 amino acids long.

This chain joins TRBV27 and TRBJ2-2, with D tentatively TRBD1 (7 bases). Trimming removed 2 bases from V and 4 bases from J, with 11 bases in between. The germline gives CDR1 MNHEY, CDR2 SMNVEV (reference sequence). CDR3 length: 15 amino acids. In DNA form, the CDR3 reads TGTGCCAGCAGTTTAAGACAGGGAGGCACCGGGGAGCTGTTTTTT. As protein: CASSLRQGGTGELFF.

CDR3 sequence: CASSPGQASPLHF. The CDR3 DNA is TGTGCCAGCAGCCCGGGACAGGCATCACCCCTCCACTTT. J is TRBJ1-6 and V is TRBV11-2, with 8 bases that match TRBD1. The germline V gene has CDR1 SGHAT and CDR2 FQNNGV. The CDR3 runs to 13 residues. J was trimmed by 10 bases and V by 5 bases; bases with no gene match: 4.

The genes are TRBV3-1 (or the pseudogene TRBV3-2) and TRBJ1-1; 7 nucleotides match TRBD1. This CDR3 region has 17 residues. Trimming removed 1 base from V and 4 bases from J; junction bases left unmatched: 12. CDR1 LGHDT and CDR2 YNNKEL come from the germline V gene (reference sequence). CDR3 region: CASSQGQGIVGGTEAFF. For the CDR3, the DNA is TGTGCCAGCAGCCAAGGACAGGGAATAGTTGGTGGCACTGAAGCTTTCTTT.

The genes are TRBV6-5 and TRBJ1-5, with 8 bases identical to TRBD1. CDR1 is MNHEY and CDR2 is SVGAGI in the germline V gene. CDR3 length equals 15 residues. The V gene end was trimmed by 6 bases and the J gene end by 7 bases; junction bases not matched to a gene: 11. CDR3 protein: CASSPDRGIRQPQHF. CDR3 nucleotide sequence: TGTGCCAGCAGCCCCGACAGGGGAATTAGACAGCCCCAGCATTTT.

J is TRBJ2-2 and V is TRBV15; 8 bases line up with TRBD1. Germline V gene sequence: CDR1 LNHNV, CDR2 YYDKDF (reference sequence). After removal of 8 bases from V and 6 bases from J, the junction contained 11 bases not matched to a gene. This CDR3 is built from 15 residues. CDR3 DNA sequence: TGTGCCACCGGACAGACAGGGGCAGACGCCGGGGAGCTGTTTTTT. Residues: CATGQTGADAGELFF.

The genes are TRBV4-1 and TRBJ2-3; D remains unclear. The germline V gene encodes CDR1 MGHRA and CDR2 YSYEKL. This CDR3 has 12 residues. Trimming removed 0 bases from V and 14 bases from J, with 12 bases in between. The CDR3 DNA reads TGCGCCAGCAGCCAAGATGGGCGCCCACCGTATTTT. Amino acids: CASSQDGRPPYF.

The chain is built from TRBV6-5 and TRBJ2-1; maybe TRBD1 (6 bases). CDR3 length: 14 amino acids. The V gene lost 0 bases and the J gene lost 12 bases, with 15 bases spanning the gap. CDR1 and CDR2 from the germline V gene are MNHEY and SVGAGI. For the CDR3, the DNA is TGTGCCAGCAGTTACTCAGGACAGCTACAGGTGCAGTTCTTC. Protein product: CASSYSGQLQVQFF.

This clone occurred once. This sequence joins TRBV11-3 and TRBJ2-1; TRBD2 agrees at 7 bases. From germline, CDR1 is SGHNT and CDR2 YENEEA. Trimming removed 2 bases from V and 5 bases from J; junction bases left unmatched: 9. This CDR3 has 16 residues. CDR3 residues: CASSLQAGFGHNEQFF. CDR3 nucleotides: TGTGCCAGCAGCTTACAAGCGGGGTTTGGTCACAATGAGCAGTTCTTC.

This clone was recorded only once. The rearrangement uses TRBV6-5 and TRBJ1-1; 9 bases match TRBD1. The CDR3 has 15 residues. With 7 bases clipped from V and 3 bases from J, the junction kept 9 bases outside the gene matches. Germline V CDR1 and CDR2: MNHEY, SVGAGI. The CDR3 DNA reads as TGTGCCAGCAAGGGACAGGGACTAATATACACTGAAGCTTTCTTT. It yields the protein CASKGQGLIYTEAFF.

CDR3 DNA: TGTGCCAGCAGCCAGGGGGGAGGGCACGTCTACGAGCAGTACTTC. This codes for CASSQGGGHVYEQYF. J is TRBJ2-7 and V is TRBV7-8, with D possibly called TRBD1 or TRBD2 (7 bases each). V was shortened by 5 bases and J by 3 bases, with 17 bases between the two germline ends. From germline, CDR1 is SGHVS and CDR2 FQNEAQ. CDR3 length: 15 amino acids.

This CDR3 is CASTRWSTDTQYF. The CDR3 DNA reads TGTGCCAGCACCAGGTGGTCCACAGATACGCAGTATTTT. The rearrangement uses TRBV9 and TRBJ2-3; no clear D. The CDR3 covers 13 residues. V was shortened by 6 bases and J by 2 bases, with 10 bases between the two germline ends. Germline lookup yields CDR1 SGDLS and CDR2 YYNGEE.

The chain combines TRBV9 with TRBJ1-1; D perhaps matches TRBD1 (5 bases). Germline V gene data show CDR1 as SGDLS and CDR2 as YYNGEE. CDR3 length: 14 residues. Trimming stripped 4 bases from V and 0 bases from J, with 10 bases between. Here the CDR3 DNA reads TGTGCCAGCAGCACAAGACAGTTGAACACTGAAGCTTTCTTT. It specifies CASSTRQLNTEAFF.

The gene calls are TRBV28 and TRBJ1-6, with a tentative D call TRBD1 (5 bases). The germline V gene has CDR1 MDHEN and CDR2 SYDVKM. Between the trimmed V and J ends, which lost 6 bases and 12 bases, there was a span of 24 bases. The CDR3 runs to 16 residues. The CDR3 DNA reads TGTGCCAGCAGAGAGCGGGCGGCAGGGCCTGGGGGACCCCTCCACTTT. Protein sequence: CASRERAAGPGGPLHF.

The CDR3 loop is CASSLGLLSTEAFF. In nucleotides, the CDR3 is TGTGCCAGCAGTTTAGGGCTCCTCTCAACTGAAGCTTTCTTT. This chain connects TRBV28 to TRBJ1-1; D is undetermined. From germline, CDR1 is MDHEN and CDR2 SYDVKM. V shed 2 bases and J shed 5 bases, with 12 bases lying between them. The CDR3 covers 14 residues.

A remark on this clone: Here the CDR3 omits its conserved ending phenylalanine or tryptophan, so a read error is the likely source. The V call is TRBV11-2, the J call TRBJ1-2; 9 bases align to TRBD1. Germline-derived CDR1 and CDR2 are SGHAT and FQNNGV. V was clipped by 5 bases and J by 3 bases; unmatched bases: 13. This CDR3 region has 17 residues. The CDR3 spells CASSPLRPGQGDYGYTL. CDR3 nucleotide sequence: TGTGCCAGCAGCCCACTCCGCCCGGGACAGGGAGACTATGGCTACACCCTC.

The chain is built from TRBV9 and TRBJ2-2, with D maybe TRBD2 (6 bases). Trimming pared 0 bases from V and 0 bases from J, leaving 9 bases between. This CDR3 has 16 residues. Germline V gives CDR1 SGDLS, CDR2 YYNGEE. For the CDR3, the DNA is TGTGCCAGCAGCGTAGTTGGGGGGACGAACACCGGGGAGCTGTTTTTT. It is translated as CASSVVGGTNTGELFF.

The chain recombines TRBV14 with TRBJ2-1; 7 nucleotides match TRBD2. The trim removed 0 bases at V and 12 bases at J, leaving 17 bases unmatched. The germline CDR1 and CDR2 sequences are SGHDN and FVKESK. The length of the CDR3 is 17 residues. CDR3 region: CASSQDNLADYSGGQFF. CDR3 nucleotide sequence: TGTGCCAGCAGCCAAGATAACCTAGCGGACTACTCCGGGGGGCAGTTCTTC.